This T cell receptor (beta chain) came from a study of neurological immune-mediated disorders. TCRdb itself ran the 5' RACE reads through MiXCR, one entry per CDR3 protein. The table records around 58,000 distinct CDR3 sequences, approximately 3.1% of them present only once. The CDR3 has 15 amino acids. Trimming removed 2 bases from V and 6 bases from J, with 18 bases in between. CDR1 is DFQATT and CDR2 is SNEGSKA in the germline V gene (reference sequence). This clonotype was picked up many times. The sequencing sample was made of PBMCs. This chain uses TRBV20-1 with TRBJ2-3; the D gene is possibly TRBD2 (6 bases). This receptor was obtained from a woman aged 60-70 years with multiple sclerosis. CDR3 nucleotides: TGCAGTGCTAGACGCCCGGGGGATCCATCCGATACGCAGTATTTT. Protein product: CSARRPGDPSDTQYF.